This T cell receptor (beta chain) was found in a study of CD8+ T cells in alopecia areata. In this sample, this clone turned up a few times. The genes and germline here are from mouse. The read halts 4 residues ahead of the CDR3 end, with the missing end drawn from the germline J gene. cDNA reverse transcribed from extracted RNA served as the sequencing template. Repertoires were generated with immunoSEQ multiplex PCR, while TCRdb's copy carries only in-frame clones and drops some. This sample comprises over 100,000 clones, none seen once only. Germline-derived CDR1 and CDR2 are NSHNY and SYGAGN. The CDR3 covers 12 residues.

The receptor was isolated from a C3H/HeJ mouse with alopecia areata. For the strain, the MHC haplotype given is H2-k. The rearrangement links TRBV13-1 to TRBJ2-7; perhaps TRBD2 as D (5 bases). The material sequenced was lesional skin. The CDR3 bases that were read are TGTGCCAGCAGTGAGACTGTTCAT. Amino acids: CASSETVH. The CDR3, in full, reads CASSETVHEQYF.